The 6 T cell receptor beta chains listed next were all sequenced from one sample in a study of blood T cell repertoires in COVID-19. Produced via immunoSEQ multiplex PCR; TCRdb's table is partial and in-frame only. In the table there are approximately 110,000 clones, approximately 70% of which are singletons. The sequenced sample consisted of peripheral blood. Source of these receptors: a man older than 75 with acute or convalescent COVID-19.

The genes are TRBV10-3 and TRBJ1-1; D gene unclear. This CDR3 region has 14 residues. Deletions cut 10 bases from V and 0 bases from J, with 15 bases between. Per germline, CDR1 ENHRY and CDR2 SYGVKD. CDR3 in DNA: TGTGCCAGCCTTGTCGGAGATCTGAACACTGAAGCTTTCTTT. Translation: CASLVGDLNTEAFF.

The V call is TRBV6-1, the J call TRBJ1-1; 8 bases align to TRBD1. J gave up 5 bases and V 0 bases, and 2 bases lay outside the gene matches. The CDR3 covers 14 residues. CDR1 MNHNS and CDR2 SASEGT come from the germline V gene. CDR3 sequence (DNA): TGTGCCAGCAGTGAAGCACAGGGGGTAACTGAAGCTTTCTTT. This codes for CASSEAQGVTEAFF.

This chain connects TRBV6-5 to TRBJ2-7; D not resolved. Germline V gives CDR1 MNHEY, CDR2 SVGAGI. The V end was cut by 10 bases, the J end by 4 bases, with 23 bases between. The CDR3 extends over 15 amino acids. In nucleotides, the CDR3 is TGTGCCACCCGACTCCTGGCAGCTGACCGGTACGAGCAGTACTTC. This sequence encodes CATRLLAADRYEQYF.

V gene TRBV9 combines with J gene TRBJ2-5, with 8 nucleotides matching TRBD2. CDR3 length: 15 amino acids. The germline V gene has CDR1 SGDLS and CDR2 YYNGEE. The V and J ends lost 6 bases and 3 bases, in that order; junction bases with no gene match: 10. In nucleotides, the CDR3 is TGTGCCAGCACCCCAGGACTAGCAGTAGAAGAGACCCAGTACTTC. It codes for CASTPGLAVEETQYF. Drawing the rest from reference TRBV9 and TRBJ2-5, the complete variable domain is DSGVTQTPKHLITATGQRVTLRCSPRSGDLSVYWYQQSLDQGLQFLIQYYNGEERAKGNILERFSAQQFPDLHSELNLSSLELGDSALYFCASTPGLAVEETQYFGPGTRLLVL.

Regarding this clone: Other nucleotide sequences from this sample produce the same CDR3. This rearrangement joins TRBV27 to TRBJ2-7; no clear D. This CDR3 region has 15 residues. CDR1 is MNHEY, CDR2 SMNVEV, per germline (reference sequence). V was shortened by 5 bases and J by 0 bases, with 14 bases between the two germline ends. Written as DNA, the CDR3 is TGTGCCAGCAGTCTGTCAGGCCTGACCTCCTACGAGCAGTACTTC. It translates to CASSLSGLTSYEQYF.

The chain uses TRBV7-2 and TRBJ2-1; 13 bases line up with TRBD2. Germline CDR1 SGHTA, CDR2 FQGNSA. V lost 3 bases to trimming and J lost 7 bases; unmatched junction nucleotides: 3. The CDR3 sequence is 15 residues long. The CDR3 protein is CASSFGLAGDNEQFF. As DNA, the CDR3 is TGTGCCAGCAGCTTTGGACTAGCGGGAGATAATGAGCAGTTCTTC.